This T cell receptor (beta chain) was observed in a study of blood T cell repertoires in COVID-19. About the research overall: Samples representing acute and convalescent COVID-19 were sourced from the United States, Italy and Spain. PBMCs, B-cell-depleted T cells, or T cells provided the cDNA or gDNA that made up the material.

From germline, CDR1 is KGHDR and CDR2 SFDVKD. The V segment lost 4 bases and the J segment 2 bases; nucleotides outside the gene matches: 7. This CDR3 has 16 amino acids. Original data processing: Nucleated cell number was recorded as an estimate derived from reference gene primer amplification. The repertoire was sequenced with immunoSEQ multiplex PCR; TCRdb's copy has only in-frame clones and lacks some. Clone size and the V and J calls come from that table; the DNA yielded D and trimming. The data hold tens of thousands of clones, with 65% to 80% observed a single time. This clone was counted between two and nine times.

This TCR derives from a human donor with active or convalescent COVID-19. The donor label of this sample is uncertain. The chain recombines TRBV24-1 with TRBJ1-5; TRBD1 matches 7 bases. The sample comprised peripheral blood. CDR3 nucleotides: TGTGCCACCAGTGACCCTGATACAGGGGGCAATCAGCCCCAGCATTTT. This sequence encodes CATSDPDTGGNQPQHF.